The TCR beta chain under discussion was sequenced for a study of T cells in Graves' hyperthyroidism and ophthalmopathy. General study points: From stable hyperthyroidism, ophthalmopathy was separated by a 13 V-J model.

Turning to this clonotype: What it recognizes is unknown.

TCR beta CDR3 regions were amplified from RNA transcripts. HTBI primers were used for first-round RT-PCR of the TCR CDR3. TCRdb reanalysed the multiplex PCR reads using MiXCR and keeps one entry per CDR3 protein. The table shows fewer than 450,000 distinct CDR3 sequences, with approximately 17% occurring only once. The germline V and J ends were trimmed by 0 bases and 9 bases, with 12 bases remaining between them. The CDR3 has 14 amino acids. Germline values: CDR1 MNHNY, CDR2 SVGAGI (reference sequence). Sequenced material: blood. This rearrangement joins TRBV6-6 to TRBJ2-1; D may be TRBD1 (6 bases). This TCR derives from a woman in her thirties with Graves' hyperthyroidism that later progressed to Graves' ophthalmopathy. The CDR3 loop is CASSYSPYRVEQFF. CDR3 bases: TGTGCCAGCAGTTACTCCCCCTACAGGGTTGAGCAGTTCTTC.